The source of this T cell receptor beta chain is a study of cytomegalovirus exposure and HLA in healthy donors. Regarding the study as a whole: Generally TCR sequences proved uncommon, though certain public TCRs appeared in numerous donors. TCR beta sequences reportedly predicted the HLA-A and HLA-B alleles of most subjects accurately. A link between a missense DCLRE1C variant and TCR beta V- and J-gene trimming emerged from a later analysis.

Only one count was recorded for this clone. The antigen remains undetermined. This CDR3 is built from 13 residues. The primer mix had 60 Vbeta and 13 Jbeta primers. In the original workflow: A follow-up analysis tallied tens of millions of unique TCR beta chains, roughly 10 million shared. Some clones are missing from TCRdb's copy, which holds only in-frame ones; the method was immunoSEQ multiplex PCR. V, J and clone size derive from that table, while D and trimming were established from the DNA sequence. The sample has approximately 100,000 clones, 70% to 80% seen once. This clonotype was obtained from a female donor in good health and CMV-seropositive. The sample comprised PBMCs. V is TRBV21-1 and J is TRBJ1-2; TRBD1, as called in the table, went unchecked against the DNA. TRBV21-1 is designated a pseudogene. CDR3 DNA: TGTGCCAGGATGGGTCGTCCCAGGGATGGCTACACCTTC. Amino acids: CARMGRPRDGYTF.